The TCR beta chain under discussion was sequenced for a study of cytomegalovirus exposure and HLA in healthy donors. The CDR3 length is 15 residues. Germline trimming cut 5 bases from V and 8 bases from J; bases unmatched to any gene: 8. The germline CDR1 and CDR2 sequences are LNHDA and SQIVND (reference sequence). This clone was detected only a few times. The PCR used 60 Vbeta and 13 Jbeta primers. Measured with immunoSEQ multiplex PCR; TCRdb has only the in-frame clones, and not every one. The sample lists 100,000 to 150,000 clones; 82% were seen once. The donors, nominally healthy at sampling, likely had unrecorded immune exposures.

Sequencing was done on a sample of PBMCs. The V gene is TRBV19, the J gene TRBJ1-6, with 8 nucleotides matching TRBD1. The sequence was collected from a boy aged 2 to 10 in good health and CMV-seronegative. The chain's CDR3 is CASSFTGGGYSPLHF. For the CDR3, the DNA is TGTGCCAGTAGTTTTACAGGGGGTGGGTATTCACCCCTCCACTTT. Full variable domain (rest looked up from reference TRBV19 and TRBJ1-6): DGGITQSPKYLFRKEGQNVTLSCEQNLNHDAMYWYRQDPGQGLRLIYYSQIVNDFQKGDIAEGYSVSREKKESFPLTVTSAQKNPTAFYLCASSFTGGGYSPLHFGNGTRLTVT.